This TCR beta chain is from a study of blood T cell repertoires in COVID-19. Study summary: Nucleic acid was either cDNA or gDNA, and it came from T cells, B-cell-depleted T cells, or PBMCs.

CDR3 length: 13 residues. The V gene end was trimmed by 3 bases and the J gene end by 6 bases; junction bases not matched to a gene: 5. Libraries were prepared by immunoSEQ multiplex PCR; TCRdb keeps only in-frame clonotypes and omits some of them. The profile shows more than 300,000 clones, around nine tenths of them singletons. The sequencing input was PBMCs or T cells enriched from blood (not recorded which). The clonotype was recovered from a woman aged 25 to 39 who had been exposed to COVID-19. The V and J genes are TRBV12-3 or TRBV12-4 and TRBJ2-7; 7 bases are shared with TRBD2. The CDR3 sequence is CASSLGRGREQYF. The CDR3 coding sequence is TGTGCCAGCAGTTTGGGGAGGGGACGCGAGCAGTACTTC.